Below, 18 T cell receptor beta chains from the same sample are listed, as sequenced in a study of shared clonotypes between healthy human individuals. Terminally differentiated effector memory CD45RA+ cells were left out of the naive CD8 fraction, which was CD45RO-negative and positively selected for CCR7. Some clones are missing from TCRdb's copy, which holds only in-frame ones; the method was immunoSEQ multiplex PCR. The table has about 2 million clones, around 96% seen once. The specimen was naive CD8+ T cells sorted from blood. These receptors were obtained from a man aged 18 to 30 in good health.

This chain links TRBV15 with TRBJ2-7, with D perhaps TRBD1 (6 bases). The CDR3 is made up of 14 amino acids. V lost 8 bases to trimming and J lost 0 bases, with 14 bases between them. CDR1 LNHNV and CDR2 YYDKDF come from the germline V gene (reference sequence). The CDR3 nucleotides read TGTGCCACCTCCTTGGGGGACAACTCCTACGAGCAGTACTTC. This translates into CATSLGDNSYEQYF.

The DNA for the CDR3 is TGTGCCAGCAGCCCCCTTGAGTCCTACGAGCAGTACTTC. It yields the protein CASSPLESYEQYF. The chain links TRBV7-9 to TRBJ2-7; D not certain. The CDR3 is made up of 13 amino acids. V lost 5 bases and J 1 base, leaving 9 bases between the germline ends. Germline values: CDR1 SEHNR, CDR2 FQNEAQ (reference sequence). The complete variable domain, with remaining parts taken from reference TRBV7-9 and TRBJ2-7, reads DTGVSQNPRHKITKRGQNVTFRCDPISEHNRLYWYRQTLGQGPEFLTYFQNEAQLEKSRLLSDRFSAERPKGSFSTLEIQRTEQGDSAMYLCASSPLESYEQYFGPGTRLTVT.

In nucleotides, the CDR3 is TGTGCCAGCAGCTTGGAGGGAAGTCGAACAGATACGCAGTATTTT. It codes for CASSLEGSRTDTQYF. The chain carries TRBV5-6 and TRBJ2-3; no definite D call. The V gene lost 0 bases and the J gene lost 3 bases, with 11 bases spanning the gap. Germline CDR1 is SGHDT and CDR2 is YYEEEE. This CDR3 spans 15 amino acids.

The CDR3 reads CASSEFWGSINEQYF. The DNA for the CDR3 is TGTGCCAGCAGTGAATTCTGGGGCAGTATCAACGAGCAGTACTTC. V usage is TRBV6-1 and J usage is TRBJ2-7; D might be TRBD1 (5 bases). The V and J ends lost 2 bases and 5 bases respectively, with 16 bases between them. CDR1 is MNHNS, CDR2 SASEGT, per germline. This CDR3 comprises 15 residues.

This chain links TRBV7-9 with TRBJ1-1, with a tentative D call TRBD1 (5 bases). Germline-derived CDR1 and CDR2 are SEHNR and FQNEAQ (reference sequence). This CDR3 region has 16 residues. The V end lost 5 bases, the J end lost 2 bases, and 18 bases lay between the germline ends. CDR3 coding DNA: TGTGCCAGCAGCCACAACGCCCGGGGCGAAAACACTGAAGCTTTCTTT. Protein sequence: CASSHNARGENTEAFF.

This clone appeared a single time. Additional DNA sequences in this sample encode the identical CDR3. V and J are TRBV4-1 and TRBJ2-7, with D perhaps matching TRBD1 (6 bases). The ends were cut back, 0 bases at V and 1 base at J, with 10 bases in the middle. CDR1 is MGHRA, CDR2 YSYEKL, per germline. CDR3 length: 15 amino acids. The CDR3 spells CASSQDRGPSYEQYF. In DNA form, the CDR3 reads TGCGCCAGCAGCCAAGACAGGGGACCATCCTACGAGCAGTACTTC.

The gene calls are TRBV30 and TRBJ2-3; D is undetermined. This CDR3 region has 15 residues. The V end was cut by 2 bases, the J end by 0 bases, with 12 bases between. Germline CDR1 is GTSNPN and CDR2 is SVGIG (reference sequence). Here the CDR3 DNA reads TGTGCCTGGAGTAAGGGCGGATCTAGCACAGATACGCAGTATTTT. This encodes CAWSKGGSSTDTQYF.

The J gene is TRBJ2-2, the V gene TRBV4-1; 12 bases align to TRBD1. With V trimmed by 4 bases and J by 7 bases, 4 bases remained unmatched. Germline V CDR1 and CDR2: MGHRA, YSYEKL. CDR3 size: 15 residues. The CDR3 loop is CASSPGQGAGGELFF. CDR3 DNA: TGCGCCAGCAGCCCGGGACAGGGGGCCGGCGGGGAGCTGTTTTTT.

The table lists this clone with a count of one. The gene calls are TRBV7-8 and TRBJ1-1, with 7 bases identical to TRBD1. Trimming cost V 5 bases and J 6 bases; bases outside gene matches: 6. CDR3 length: 13 residues. The germline V gene has CDR1 SGHVS and CDR2 FQNEAQ. CDR3 protein: CASSQGVEAEAFF. The CDR3 DNA is TGTGCCAGCAGCCAGGGGGTGGAGGCTGAAGCTTTCTTT.

This chain links TRBV6-1 with TRBJ1-1; no reliable D call. This CDR3 contains 12 residues. CDR1 MNHNS and CDR2 SASEGT come from the germline V gene. The V end was cut by 5 bases, the J end by 5 bases, with 9 bases between. CDR3 in amino acids: CASSPRVTEAFF. As DNA, the CDR3 is TGTGCCAGCAGTCCGAGGGTGACTGAAGCTTTCTTT.

The V and J genes are TRBV7-8 and TRBJ2-3; 9 nucleotides match TRBD2. Germline values: CDR1 SGHVS, CDR2 FQNEAQ. J lost 4 bases, V lost 1 base, and 6 bases had no gene match. The CDR3 length is 16 residues. This chain's CDR3 is CASSLVSSGASDTQYF. In DNA, the CDR3 is TGTGCCAGCAGCTTAGTGTCTAGCGGGGCCTCAGATACGCAGTATTTT.

The chain recombines TRBV7-3 with TRBJ2-3; D is possibly TRBD1 or TRBD2 (6 bases each). CDR3 length equals 15 residues. The V and J ends lost 0 bases and 2 bases respectively, with 9 bases between them. Germline V gene lookup returns CDR1 SGHTA and CDR2 FQGTGA. The CDR3 region has the DNA TGTGCCAGCAGCTTAACAGGGGGGACCACAGATACGCAGTATTTT. Translating gives CASSLTGGTTDTQYF. Supplemented by reference TRBV7-3 and TRBJ2-3, the full variable domain reads GAGVSQTPSNKVTEKGKYVELRCDPISGHTALYWYRQSLGQGPEFLIYFQGTGAADDSGLPNDRFFAVRPEGSVSTLKIQRTERGDSAVYLCASSLTGGTTDTQYFGPGTRLTVL.

This clone was counted once. J is TRBJ2-7 and V is TRBV2, with 7 bases identical to TRBD1. Germline-derived CDR1 and CDR2 are SNHLY and FYNNEI. V shed 10 bases, J shed 5 bases, and the junction held 11 bases outside the gene matches. This CDR3 is built from 13 residues. CDR3 bases: TGTGCCATCCTGACAGGGACCGCCGACGAGCAGTACTTC. It translates to CAILTGTADEQYF.

This clone was detected a few times. The rearrangement links TRBV10-2 to TRBJ1-2; perhaps TRBD1 as D (6 bases). Trimming pared 9 bases from V and 3 bases from J, leaving 11 bases between. This CDR3 spans 12 amino acids. CDR1 WSHSY and CDR2 SAAADI come from the germline V gene. The CDR3 DNA follows: TGCGCCAGTTCGACAGGCGACTATGGCTACACCTTC. It codes for CASSTGDYGYTF.

The CDR3 loop is CASSLNLETGELFF. The CDR3, as DNA: TGTGCCAGCAGTTTAAATCTGGAAACCGGGGAGCTGTTTTTT. This sequence joins TRBV27 and TRBJ2-2, with unresolved D. Germline loops: CDR1 MNHEY, CDR2 SMNVEV (reference sequence). The length of the CDR3 is 14 residues. The V end lost 2 bases, the J end lost 5 bases, and 9 bases lay between the germline ends.

This chain connects TRBV7-6 to TRBJ2-7, with D perhaps TRBD2 (5 bases). The germline V and J ends were trimmed by 3 bases and 0 bases, with 12 bases remaining between them. Per germline, CDR1 SGHVS and CDR2 FNYEAQ. CDR3 length: 15 amino acids. The CDR3 sequence is CASSFRTADSYEQYF. For the CDR3, the DNA is TGTGCCAGCAGCTTTCGGACTGCCGACTCCTACGAGCAGTACTTC.

V and J are TRBV29-1 and TRBJ2-7, with a weak D call TRBD1 (7 bases). The CDR3 runs 13 residues. In germline, CDR1 is SQVTM, CDR2 ANQGSEA. With 4 bases removed from V and 3 bases from J, the gap between germline ends came to 13 bases. The chain's CDR3 is CSVVQGGNYEQYF. The CDR3 nucleotides read TGCAGCGTTGTCCAGGGGGGCAACTACGAGCAGTACTTC.

Written as DNA, the CDR3 is TGCGCCAGCAGTCCAGGGGGCTTCTCCTACGAGCAGTACTTC. Translated, it gives CASSPGGFSYEQYF. The V gene is TRBV5-1, the J gene TRBJ2-7; 8 bases map to TRBD1. This CDR3 has 14 residues. Trimming took 5 bases from V and 0 from J; bases not matched to a gene: 4. Germline CDR1 SGHRS, CDR2 YFSETQ.